Detailed here is one T cell receptor beta chain. Repertoires were generated with immunoSEQ multiplex PCR, while TCRdb's copy carries only in-frame clones and drops some. The table shows tens of thousands of clones, with about 78% occurring only once. The data were obtained in a study of blood T cell repertoires in COVID-19. The sequencing input was peripheral blood. This TCR came from a man older than 75 with acute or convalescent COVID-19.

The CDR3 DNA is TGTGCCTGGAGTGTACCAGGGGTGAACACTGAAGCTTTCTTT. It is translated as CAWSVPGVNTEAFF. The V and J genes are TRBV30 and TRBJ1-1; a weak D match, TRBD1 (6 bases). Germline CDR1 GTSNPN, CDR2 SVGIG (reference sequence). V lost 0 bases to trimming and J lost 0 bases, with 8 bases between them. CDR3 length: 14 residues.